The 23 T cell receptor beta chains reported below all come from one sample, sequenced in a study of beta chain features in type 1 diabetes. The study reverse transcribed the entire isolated RNA, so it sequenced expressed TCRB transcripts. Using immunoSEQ multiplex PCR, the repertoire was profiled, and TCRdb retains in-frame clones only, with some absent. The data contain about 470,000 clones, around 28% of them singletons. Sequencing used naive CD4+ T cells from blood. These receptor sequences come from a man aged 18 to 30 in good health.

In its sample, this clone was seen a few times. The V call is TRBV6-5, the J call TRBJ2-1; 9 bases align to TRBD2. V shed 10 bases and J 4 bases; nucleotides not matched to a gene: 8. Germline CDR1 and CDR2: MNHEY and SVGAGI. The CDR3 is 14 residues long. CDR3 sequence (DNA): TGTGCCATACGCCCTAGCGGGGAGTACAATGAGCAGTTCTTC. It translates to CAIRPSGEYNEQFF.

This clone was detected once. The chain carries TRBV15 and TRBJ2-5, with D maybe TRBD2 (6 bases). V dropped 0 bases and J dropped 5 bases, with 13 bases sitting between them. The germline gives CDR1 LNHNV, CDR2 YYDKDF (reference sequence). The CDR3 totals 15 residues. The CDR3 DNA sequence: TGTGCCACCAGCAGAGAAACGGCGGGAAGGGAGACCCAGTACTTC. Protein: CATSRETAGRETQYF.

The rearrangement uses TRBV18 and TRBJ2-5; D gene unclear. The DNA matches TRBJ2-7 better at its end, which makes the J call doubtful. The V gene's germline CDR1 is KGHSH and CDR2 LQKENI. The CDR3 totals 14 residues. DNA of the CDR3: TGTGCCAGCTCACCGGGCCTCAGCAGCTACGAGCAGTACTTC. Protein sequence: CASSPGLSSYEQYF.

This chain joins TRBV9 and TRBJ1-2; TRBD1 might be the D (5 bases). The CDR3 contains 15 residues. Germline V gives CDR1 SGDLS, CDR2 YYNGEE. V dropped 3 bases and J dropped 3 bases, with 15 bases sitting between them. The CDR3 spells CASSEGPGGDYGYTF. In nucleotides, the CDR3 is TGTGCCAGCAGCGAGGGCCCCGGGGGGGACTATGGCTACACCTTC.

This rearrangement joins TRBV29-1 to TRBJ2-2; 10 nucleotides align to TRBD2. The V gene end was trimmed by 7 bases and the J gene end by 5 bases; junction bases not matched to a gene: 10. The CDR3 runs 15 residues. Per the germline V gene, CDR1 is SQVTM and CDR2 is ANQGSEA. This chain's CDR3 is CSARALAGVTGELFF. DNA for the CDR3: TGCAGCGCCCGGGCGCTAGCGGGAGTTACCGGGGAGCTGTTTTTT.

The rearrangement uses TRBV19 and TRBJ2-1; 10 bases are a match to TRBD1. The ends lost 6 bases at V and 3 bases at J; junction bases unmatched: 5. This CDR3 has 15 amino acids. In germline, CDR1 is LNHDA, CDR2 SQIVND (reference sequence). The CDR3 DNA sequence: TGTGCCAGTAGGGACAGGGGGAAACTCTACAATGAGCAGTTCTTC. Translating it yields CASRDRGKLYNEQFF.

The V gene is TRBV7-2, the J gene TRBJ1-1; D may be TRBD1 (5 bases). The germline V and J ends were trimmed by 5 bases and 2 bases, with 12 bases remaining between them. The CDR3 loop spans 14 amino acids. The germline V gene has CDR1 SGHTA and CDR2 FQGNSA. The CDR3 DNA sequence: TGTGCCAGCAGCATTAGCGGGGCTAACACTGAAGCTTTCTTT. It encodes CASSISGANTEAFF.

The genes are TRBV7-9 and TRBJ1-4; D remains unclear. This CDR3 is built from 12 residues. V lost 2 bases to trimming and J lost 8 bases, with 6 bases between them. The germline V gene encodes CDR1 SEHNR and CDR2 FQNEAQ (reference sequence). The CDR3 DNA follows: TGTGCCAGCAGCTTACTCGTCGAAAAACTGTTTTTT. Protein: CASSLLVEKLFF.

V usage is TRBV7-2 and J usage is TRBJ2-7; no definite D call. The CDR3 extends over 14 amino acids. Germline V gene data show CDR1 as SGHTA and CDR2 as FQGNSA. V shed 5 bases and J shed 5 bases, with 16 bases lying between them. This CDR3 reads CASSLGLTNDEQYF. The CDR3 nucleotides are TGTGCCAGCAGCCTCGGGCTAACCAACGACGAGCAGTACTTC.

This clone was counted a few times. This sequence joins TRBV7-2 and TRBJ1-3, with D unresolved. Per the germline V gene, CDR1 is SGHTA and CDR2 is FQGNSA. V lost 1 base, J lost 0 bases, and 10 bases lay in between. The CDR3 length is 16 residues. This chain's CDR3 is CASSLEKGSSGNTIYF. The CDR3 region has the DNA TGTGCCAGCAGCTTAGAAAAAGGAAGCTCTGGAAACACCATATATTTT.

This sequence joins TRBV11-2 and TRBJ2-3; D is uncertain. Looked up from germline, CDR1 is SGHAT and CDR2 is FQNNGV. There are 14 residues in the CDR3. V lost 3 bases and J 3 bases, leaving 10 bases between the germline ends. Here the CDR3 DNA reads TGTGCCAGCAGCTTCTCTCGGTCGACAGATACGCAGTATTTT. Translation gives CASSFSRSTDTQYF. The entire variable domain, with the rest obtained from reference TRBV11-2 and TRBJ2-3, is as follows: EAGVAQSPRYKIIEKRQSVAFWCNPISGHATLYWYQQILGQGPKLLIQFQNNGVVDDSQLPKDRFSAERLKGVDSTLKIQPAKLEDSAVYLCASSFSRSTDTQYFGPGTRLTVL.

In regard to this clone: Mismatch with germline at one junction end may stem from a read error. The J gene is TRBJ2-3, the V gene TRBV27, with D unclear. The germline V gene has CDR1 MNHEY and CDR2 SMNVEV (reference sequence). The CDR3 totals 11 residues. The CDR3 sequence: CASRGTNTQYF. The CDR3 bases are TGTGCCAGCAGGGGCACAAATACGCAGTATTTT.

The chain links TRBV5-6 to TRBJ1-5; D perhaps matches TRBD1 (6 bases). Trimming pared 3 bases from V and 0 bases from J, leaving 13 bases between. The CDR3 loop spans 16 amino acids. Looked up from germline, CDR1 is SGHDT and CDR2 is YYEEEE. CDR3 loop: CASSWGRGYSNQPQHF. Written as DNA, the CDR3 is TGTGCCAGCAGCTGGGGCAGGGGTTATAGCAATCAGCCCCAGCATTTT.

The chain links TRBV5-1 to TRBJ2-5; D is uncertain. The CDR3 covers 13 residues. V lost 4 bases and J lost 0, with 7 bases in between. The germline V gene has CDR1 SGHRS and CDR2 YFSETQ. The CDR3 nucleotides are TGCGCCAGCAGCGTAGCTTACCAAGAGACCCAGTACTTC. This translates into CASSVAYQETQYF.

The V and J genes are TRBV15 and TRBJ2-5; D may be TRBD2 (5 bases). V was clipped by 1 base and J by 5 bases, with 14 bases between them. The CDR3 sequence is 15 residues long. CDR1 and CDR2 (germline): LNHNV, YYDKDF (reference sequence). The CDR3 sequence: CATSRARKEVETQYF. CDR3 in DNA: TGTGCCACCAGCAGAGCTCGCAAGGAGGTGGAGACCCAGTACTTC.

The chain is built from TRBV29-1 and TRBJ2-3; a weak D match, TRBD2 (5 bases). V was shortened by 3 bases and J by 6 bases, with 10 bases between the two germline ends. The length of the CDR3 is 12 residues. CDR1 and CDR2 (germline): SQVTM, ANQGSEA. The CDR3 nucleotides read TGCAGCGTTGACCCCGGGGATGATACGCAGTATTTT. Translated: CSVDPGDDTQYF.

This chain links TRBV28 with TRBJ2-7; the match to TRBD2 covers 10 bases. CDR3 length: 14 residues. Trimming at V came to 10 bases and at J to 2 bases, leaving 8 bases not matched to a gene. Per the germline V gene, CDR1 is MDHEN and CDR2 is SYDVKM. CDR3 nucleotide sequence: TGTGCCACCGCGACTAGCGGGTTTCCCTACGAGCAGTACTTC. It yields the protein CATATSGFPYEQYF.

The V gene is TRBV6-1, the J gene TRBJ2-1; D might be TRBD2 (5 bases). In germline, CDR1 is MNHNS, CDR2 SASEGT. The CDR3 consists of 13 residues. V lost 6 bases, J lost 9 bases, and 15 bases lay in between. CDR3 residues: CASSRTDYGEQFF. In DNA form, the CDR3 reads TGTGCCAGCAGCCGAACCGACTATGGTGAGCAGTTCTTC.

This clone was counted a few times. This chain connects TRBV30 to TRBJ1-2; the D gene is possibly TRBD1 (5 bases). The CDR3 contains 15 residues. V gave up 0 bases and J gave up 3 bases, with 14 bases separating them. The germline V gene encodes CDR1 GTSNPN and CDR2 SVGIG (reference sequence). The CDR3 DNA is TGTGCCTGGAGTGTTCGAGGCAGGGCTGACTATGGCTACACCTTC. This encodes CAWSVRGRADYGYTF.

The V gene is TRBV9, the J gene TRBJ2-3; D unresolved. The V end was cut by 6 bases, the J end by 0 bases, with 17 bases between. Germline CDR1 and CDR2: SGDLS and YYNGEE. The CDR3 is 16 residues long. The CDR3 nucleotides are TGTGCCAGCACCCCTCTTCCGGGTCCTAGCACAGATACGCAGTATTTT. Its translation is CASTPLPGPSTDTQYF.

The chain couples TRBV15 to TRBJ2-7; D is perhaps TRBD1 (6 bases). This CDR3 spans 12 amino acids. Trimming pared 5 bases from V and 6 bases from J, leaving 11 bases between. Germline V gives CDR1 LNHNV, CDR2 YYDKDF (reference sequence). The chain's CDR3 is CATSPRGGEQYF. The CDR3 bases are TGTGCCACCAGCCCCCGAGGGGGCGAGCAGTACTTC.

The chain links TRBV2 to TRBJ2-7, with TRBD1 identical over 9 bases. Trimming at V came to 2 bases and at J to 3 bases, leaving 2 bases not matched to a gene. Per germline, CDR1 SNHLY and CDR2 FYNNEI. The CDR3 is 14 residues long. CDR3 sequence reads: CASSERTGDYEQYF. The CDR3 DNA reads as TGTGCCAGCAGTGAAAGGACAGGGGACTACGAGCAGTACTTC.

The rearrangement joins TRBV30 to TRBJ2-7, with D maybe TRBD2 (7 bases). Germline V gives CDR1 GTSNPN, CDR2 SVGIG (reference sequence). The CDR3 loop spans 14 amino acids. The V gene lost 7 bases and the J gene lost 5 bases, with 21 bases spanning the gap. CDR3: CASRGLAGANEQYF. For the CDR3, the DNA is TGTGCCTCCCGAGGATTGGCGGGGGCCAACGAGCAGTACTTC.